This is a list of T cell receptor beta chains from one sample in a study of T cells in Graves' hyperthyroidism and ophthalmopathy. TCRdb re-analysed the multiplex PCR reads in MiXCR, keeping a single row per CDR3 protein. In the table there are about 160,000 distinct CDR3 sequences, roughly 9.4% of which are singletons. Specimen: blood. These receptors were taken from a young woman with Graves' hyperthyroidism that later progressed to Graves' ophthalmopathy. The CDR3 runs from the conserved cysteine through the conserved F or W. D genes are given only for firm matches. The listing skips clone size in some rows; elsewhere it reads once, few, many or a size class.

V gene: TRBV20-1
D gene: NA
clone size: many
J gene: TRBJ1-1
CDR3 protein: CSARDLLRLNTEAFF
CDR3 DNA: TGCAGTGCTAGAGATCTTCTCAGGCTGAACACTGAAGCTTTCTTT

V gene: TRBV20-1
D gene: NA
clone size: many
J gene: TRBJ2-1
CDR3 protein: CSARLGWGNEQFF
CDR3 DNA: TGCAGTGCTAGACTAGGATGGGGCAATGAGCAGTTCTTC

V gene: TRBV20-1
D gene: NA
clone size: few
J gene: TRBJ2-7
CDR3 protein: CSARDLTAISYEQYF
CDR3 DNA: TGCAGTGCTAGAGATCTAACAGCCATCTCCTACGAGCAGTACTTC

V gene: TRBV5-1
D gene: TRBD2
clone size: many
J gene: TRBJ2-3
CDR3 protein: CASSFTGGPADTQYF
CDR3 DNA: TGCGCCAGCAGCTTCACGGGAGGGCCTGCAGATACGCAGTATTTT

V gene: TRBV28
D gene: NA
clone size: NA
J gene: TRBJ1-3
CDR3 protein: CASSPYSGNTIYF
CDR3 DNA: TGTGCCAGCAGTCCGTATTCTGGAAACACCATATATTTT

V gene: TRBV18
D gene: NA
clone size: many
J gene: TRBJ1-1
CDR3 protein: CASHRAVNTEAFF
CDR3 DNA: TGTGCCAGCCACCGGGCCGTGAACACTGAAGCTTTCTTT

V gene: TRBV5-6
D gene: NA
clone size: few
J gene: TRBJ1-2
CDR3 protein: CASSSGSVNYGYTF
CDR3 DNA: TGTGCCAGCAGCTCCGGGTCGGTGAACTATGGCTACACCTTC

V gene: TRBV6-1
D gene: TRBD2
clone size: many
J gene: TRBJ2-3
CDR3 protein: CASKPSGGKGDTQYF
CDR3 DNA: TGTGCCAGCAAACCCAGCGGGGGGAAAGGAGATACGCAGTATTTT

V gene: TRBV7-2
D gene: TRBD1
clone size: NA
J gene: TRBJ2-2
CDR3 protein: CASSGGTGGPGELFF
CDR3 DNA: TGTGCCAGCAGCGGCGGGACAGGGGGCCCTGGGGAGCTGTTTTTT

V gene: TRBV28
D gene: NA
clone size: many
J gene: TRBJ1-6
CDR3 protein: CASSLQGRDNSPLHF
CDR3 DNA: TGTGCCAGCAGTTTACAGGGTAGGGATAATTCACCCCTCCACTTT

V gene: TRBV7-2
D gene: NA
clone size: many
J gene: TRBJ2-5
CDR3 protein: CASSLVGGNQETQYF
CDR3 DNA: TGTGCCAGCAGCTTAGTTGGCGGGAACCAAGAGACCCAGTACTTC

V gene: TRBV11-2
D gene: TRBD1
clone size: many
J gene: TRBJ2-1
CDR3 protein: CASSLAGTDYYNEQFF
CDR3 DNA: TGTGCCAGCAGCTTAGCGGGGACAGACTACTACAATGAGCAGTTCTTC

V gene: TRBV5-1
D gene: TRBD2
clone size: NA
J gene: TRBJ2-1
CDR3 protein: CASSWGGWGTSGYNEQFF
CDR3 DNA: TGCGCCAGCAGCTGGGGAGGGTGGGGGACTAGCGGGTACAATGAGCAGTTCTTC

V gene: TRBV30
D gene: TRBD2
clone size: many
J gene: TRBJ2-2
CDR3 protein: CAWTSGRDTGELFF
CDR3 DNA: TGTGCCTGGACTAGCGGGAGGGACACCGGGGAGCTGTTTTTT

V gene: TRBV2
D gene: NA
clone size: many
J gene: TRBJ2-7
CDR3 protein: CASSDSREQYF
CDR3 DNA: TGTGCCAGCAGTGATTCCAGGGAGCAGTACTTC

V gene: TRBV11-3
D gene: NA
clone size: many
J gene: TRBJ2-2
CDR3 protein: CASSRQANTGELFF
CDR3 DNA: TGTGCCAGCAGCCGACAAGCGAACACCGGGGAGCTGTTTTTT

V gene: TRBV2
D gene: NA
clone size: many
J gene: TRBJ2-4
CDR3 protein: CASSEAAGSENIQYF
CDR3 DNA: TGTGCCAGCAGTGAAGCGGCAGGGAGCGAAAACATTCAGTACTTC

V gene: TRBV5-1
D gene: NA
clone size: many
J gene: TRBJ1-1
CDR3 protein: CASSMKQGRDTEAFF
CDR3 DNA: TGCGCCAGCAGCATGAAACAGGGAAGAGACACTGAAGCTTTCTTT

V gene: TRBV19
D gene: TRBD2
clone size: many
J gene: TRBJ2-1
CDR3 protein: CASSPRRTGGYNEQFF
CDR3 DNA: TGTGCCAGTAGTCCCCGGCGGACGGGAGGGTACAATGAGCAGTTCTTC

V gene: TRBV6-1
D gene: TRBD2
clone size: many
J gene: TRBJ2-5
CDR3 protein: CASSEESGGRETQYF
CDR3 DNA: TGTGCCAGCAGTGAAGAAAGCGGGGGGAGGGAGACCCAGTACTTC

V gene: TRBV30
D gene: TRBD1
clone size: once
J gene: TRBJ1-5
CDR3 protein: CAWSLGQGARQPQHF
CDR3 DNA: TGTGCCTGGAGTTTAGGACAGGGGGCCAGACAGCCCCAGCATTTT

V gene: TRBV6-2/TRBV6-3
D gene: NA
clone size: many
J gene: TRBJ2-1
CDR3 protein: CASSYASGEQFF
CDR3 DNA: TGTGCCAGCAGTTACGCCTCGGGGGAGCAGTTCTTC

V gene: TRBV6-6
D gene: TRBD1
clone size: many
J gene: TRBJ1-6
CDR3 protein: CASSYGTGNSPLHF
CDR3 DNA: TGTGCCAGCAGTTACGGGACAGGGAATTCACCCCTCCACTTT

V gene: TRBV9
D gene: NA
clone size: many
J gene: TRBJ1-1
CDR3 protein: CASSTAQTGFEAFF
CDR3 DNA: TGTGCCAGCAGCACGGCTCAGACAGGATTTGAAGCTTTCTTT